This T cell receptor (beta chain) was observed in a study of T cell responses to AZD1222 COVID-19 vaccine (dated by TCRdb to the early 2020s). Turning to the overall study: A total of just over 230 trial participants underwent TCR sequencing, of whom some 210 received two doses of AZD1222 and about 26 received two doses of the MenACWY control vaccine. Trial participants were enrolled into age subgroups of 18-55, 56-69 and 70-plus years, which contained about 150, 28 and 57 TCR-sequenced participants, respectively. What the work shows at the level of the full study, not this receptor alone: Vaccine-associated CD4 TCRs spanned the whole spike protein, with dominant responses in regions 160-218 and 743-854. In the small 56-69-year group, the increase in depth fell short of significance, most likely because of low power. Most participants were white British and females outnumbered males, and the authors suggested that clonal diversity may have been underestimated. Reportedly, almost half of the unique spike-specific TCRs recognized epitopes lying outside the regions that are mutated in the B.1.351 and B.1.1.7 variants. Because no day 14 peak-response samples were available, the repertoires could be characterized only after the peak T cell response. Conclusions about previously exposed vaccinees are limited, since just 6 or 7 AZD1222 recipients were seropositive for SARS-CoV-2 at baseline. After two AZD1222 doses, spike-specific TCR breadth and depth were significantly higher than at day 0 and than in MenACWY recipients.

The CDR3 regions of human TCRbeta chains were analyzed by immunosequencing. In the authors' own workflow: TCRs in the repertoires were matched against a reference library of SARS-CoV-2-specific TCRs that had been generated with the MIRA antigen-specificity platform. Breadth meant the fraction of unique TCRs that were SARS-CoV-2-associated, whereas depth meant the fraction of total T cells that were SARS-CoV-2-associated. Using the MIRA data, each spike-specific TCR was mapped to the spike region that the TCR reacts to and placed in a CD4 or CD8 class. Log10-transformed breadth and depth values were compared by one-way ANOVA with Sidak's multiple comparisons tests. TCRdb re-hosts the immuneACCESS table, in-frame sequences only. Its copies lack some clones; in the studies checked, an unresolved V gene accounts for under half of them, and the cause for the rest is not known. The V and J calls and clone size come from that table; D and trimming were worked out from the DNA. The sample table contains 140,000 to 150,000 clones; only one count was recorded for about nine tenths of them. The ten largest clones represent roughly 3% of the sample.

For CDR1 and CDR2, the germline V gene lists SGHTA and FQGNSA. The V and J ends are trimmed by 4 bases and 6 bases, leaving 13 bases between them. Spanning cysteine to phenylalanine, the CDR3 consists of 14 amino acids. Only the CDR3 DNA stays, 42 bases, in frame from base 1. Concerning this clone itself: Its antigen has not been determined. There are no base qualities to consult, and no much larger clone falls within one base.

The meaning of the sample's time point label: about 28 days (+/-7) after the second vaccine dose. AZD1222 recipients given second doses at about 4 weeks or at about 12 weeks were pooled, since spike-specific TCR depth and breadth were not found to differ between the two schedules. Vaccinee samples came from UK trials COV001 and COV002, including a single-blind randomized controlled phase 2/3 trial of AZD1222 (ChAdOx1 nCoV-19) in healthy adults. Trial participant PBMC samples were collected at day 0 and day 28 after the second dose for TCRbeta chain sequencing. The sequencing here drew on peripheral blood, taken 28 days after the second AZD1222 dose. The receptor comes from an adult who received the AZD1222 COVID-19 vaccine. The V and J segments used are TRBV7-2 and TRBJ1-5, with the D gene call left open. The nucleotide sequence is TGTGCCAGCAGCTCCAACTTTGGGTCTCAGCCCCAGCATTTT. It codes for CASSSNFGSQPQHF.